This TCR beta chain was obtained from a study of blood T cell repertoires in COVID-19. Looking at the study overall: T cells, B-cell-depleted T cells, or PBMCs provided the cDNA or gDNA that served as material.

Germline CDR1 reads MDHEN; CDR2 reads SYDVKM. V was clipped by 5 bases and J by 10 bases; unmatched bases: 12. The CDR3 loop spans 15 amino acids. Repertoires were generated with immunoSEQ multiplex PCR, while TCRdb's copy carries only in-frame clones and drops some. The sample includes about 240,000 clones, less than 90% seen only once; the top ten take around 5.9%. V and J are TRBV28 and TRBJ2-5, with 11 bases identical to TRBD2. The sample taken for sequencing was peripheral blood. This receptor was identified in a man aged 60 to 69 with acute or convalescent COVID-19. The CDR3 DNA reads TGTGCCAGCAGTACCTTGACTAGCGGGAAAGGGGACCAGTACTTC. Protein: CASSTLTSGKGDQYF. Supplemented by reference TRBV28 and TRBJ2-5, the full variable domain reads DVKVTQSSRYLVKRTGEKVFLECVQDMDHENMFWYRQDPGLGLRLIYFSYDVKMKEKGDIPEGYSVSREKKERFSLILESASTNQTSMYLCASSTLTSGKGDQYFGPGTRLLVL.